This T cell receptor (beta chain) comes out of a study of PD-L1 blockade in urothelial cancer. Study-wide context: Male patients with bladder-origin urothelial cancer numbered about 90% of the roughly 30. Treatment start was followed by blood analysis at 3 weeks (second dose) and again at 6 weeks. Blood gave a median approximately 130,000 T cells.

TCRdb's copy holds only in-frame clones and misses some; the assay was immunoSEQ multiplex PCR. This sample carries around 100,000 clones, over 75% of them seen once, and the ten largest clones take roughly 2%. Specified time point: pretreatment peripheral blood. For each patient, 1 to 8 samples were obtained, pretreatment and on-treatment. The sequenced sample was PBMCs, obtained around atezolizumab (anti-PD-L1) treatment. This receptor was taken from a man aged 55 to 70 with urothelial cancer.

The CDR3 protein is CASSTSGSIHEQYF. The CDR3 nucleotides read TGCGCCAGCAGTACTAGCGGGAGTATCCACGAGCAGTACTTC. The rearrangement uses TRBV10-2 and TRBJ2-7, with 11 positions matching TRBD2. Germline CDR1 and CDR2: WSHSY and SAAADI. V was pared by 5 bases and J by 5 bases, with 5 bases of the junction left unmatched. The CDR3 sequence is 14 residues long.